This T cell receptor (beta chain) was profiled in a study of T cell responses to AZD1222 COVID-19 vaccine. Broader study findings: The span of vaccine-associated CD4 TCRs extended across spike, with dominance at 160-218 and 743-854. Nearly half of spike-specific TCRs reportedly go after variant regions that carry no mutations.

Clones were read by immunoSEQ multiplex PCR, and TCRdb kept only the in-frame ones, dropping some. The sample yields 100,000 to 150,000 clones, roughly 90% seen once. Details on this clone: The target antigen is unknown.

Germline CDR1 reads LNHDA; CDR2 reads SQIVND (reference sequence). The CDR3 loop spans 15 amino acids. Trimming removed 3 bases at V and 6 bases at J, with 15 bases between. The chain employs TRBV19 and TRBJ1-5; D perhaps matches TRBD1 (6 bases). The TCR was taken from an adult in good health. Here the sequenced sample was peripheral blood, taken on day 0 of AZD1222 vaccination. The CDR3 sequence: CASSIGGGEGQPQHF. CDR3 in DNA: TGTGCCAGTAGTATCGGGGGGGGCGAGGGTCAGCCCCAGCATTTT.